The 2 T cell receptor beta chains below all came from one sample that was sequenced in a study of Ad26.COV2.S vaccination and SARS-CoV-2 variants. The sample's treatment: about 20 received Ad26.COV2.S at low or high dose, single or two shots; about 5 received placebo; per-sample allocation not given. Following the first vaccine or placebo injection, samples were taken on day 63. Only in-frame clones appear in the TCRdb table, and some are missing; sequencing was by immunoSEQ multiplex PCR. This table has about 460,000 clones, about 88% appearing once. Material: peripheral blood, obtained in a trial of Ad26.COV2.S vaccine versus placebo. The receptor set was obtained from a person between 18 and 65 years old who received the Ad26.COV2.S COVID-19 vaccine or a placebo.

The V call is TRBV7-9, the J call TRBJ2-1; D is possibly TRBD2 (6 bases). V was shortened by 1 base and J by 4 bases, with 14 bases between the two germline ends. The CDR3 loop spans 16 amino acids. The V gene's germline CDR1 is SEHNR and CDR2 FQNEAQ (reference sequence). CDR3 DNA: TGTGCCAGCAGCTTAGTTGGCGGGGAAAGATACAATGAGCAGTTCTTC. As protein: CASSLVGGERYNEQFF.

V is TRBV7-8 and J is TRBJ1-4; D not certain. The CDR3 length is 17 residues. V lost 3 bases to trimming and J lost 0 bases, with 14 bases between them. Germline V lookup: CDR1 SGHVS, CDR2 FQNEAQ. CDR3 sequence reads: CASSLGWASTTNEKLFF. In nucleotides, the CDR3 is TGTGCCAGCAGCTTGGGTTGGGCCTCCACAACTAATGAAAAACTGTTTTTT. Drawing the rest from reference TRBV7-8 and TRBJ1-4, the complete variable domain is GAGVSQSPRYKVAKRGQDVALRCDPISGHVSLFWYQQALGQGPEFLTYFQNEAQLDKSGLPSDRFFAERPEGSVSTLKIQRTQQEDSAVYLCASSLGWASTTNEKLFFGSGTQLSVL.